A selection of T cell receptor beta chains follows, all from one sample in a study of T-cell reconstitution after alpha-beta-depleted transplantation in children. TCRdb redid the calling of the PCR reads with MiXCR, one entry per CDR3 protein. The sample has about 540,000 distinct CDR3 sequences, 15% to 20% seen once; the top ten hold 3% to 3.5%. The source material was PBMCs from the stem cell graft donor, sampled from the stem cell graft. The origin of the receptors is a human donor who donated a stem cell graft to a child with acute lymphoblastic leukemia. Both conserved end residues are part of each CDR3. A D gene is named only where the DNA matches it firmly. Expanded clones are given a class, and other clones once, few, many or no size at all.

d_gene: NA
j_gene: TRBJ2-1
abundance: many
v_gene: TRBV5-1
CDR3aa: CASRSGLNEQFF
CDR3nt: TGCGCCAGCAGGAGCGGACTCAATGAGCAGTTCTTC

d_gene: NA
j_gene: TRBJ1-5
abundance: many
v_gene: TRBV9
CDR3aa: CASSEGLSQPQHF
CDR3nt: TGTGCCAGCAGCGAAGGCTTGAGTCAGCCCCAGCATTTT

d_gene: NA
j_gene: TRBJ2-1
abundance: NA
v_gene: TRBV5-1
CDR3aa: CASSFGRVGTPSSYNEQFF
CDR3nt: TGCGCCAGCTCGTTTGGCAGGGTAGGAACCCCGAGCTCCTACAATGAGCAGTTCTTC

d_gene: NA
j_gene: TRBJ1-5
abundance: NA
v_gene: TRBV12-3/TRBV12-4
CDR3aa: CASSFDPSNQPQHF
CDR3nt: TGTGCCAGCAGTTTTGACCCAAGCAATCAGCCCCAGCATTTT

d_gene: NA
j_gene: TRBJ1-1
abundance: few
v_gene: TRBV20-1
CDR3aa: CSARAQGMNTEAFF
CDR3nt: TGCAGTGCTAGGGCCCAGGGGATGAACACTGAAGCTTTCTTT

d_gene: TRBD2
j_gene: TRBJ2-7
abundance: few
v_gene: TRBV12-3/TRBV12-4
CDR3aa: CASTSGGGGEQYF
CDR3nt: TGTGCCAGCACCTCTGGGGGGGGAGGCGAGCAGTACTTC

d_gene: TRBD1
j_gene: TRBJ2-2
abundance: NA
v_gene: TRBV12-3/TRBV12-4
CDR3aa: CASRNRGRALNTGELFF
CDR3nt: TGTGCCAGCAGGAACAGGGGGCGGGCCCTGAACACCGGGGAGCTGTTTTTT

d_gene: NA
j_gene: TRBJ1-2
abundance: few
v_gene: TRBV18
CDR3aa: CASSPMSPGYGYTF
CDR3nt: TGTGCCAGCTCACCGATGTCGCCGGGCTATGGCTACACCTTC

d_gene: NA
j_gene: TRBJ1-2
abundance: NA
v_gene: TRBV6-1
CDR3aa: CASSPSGRSSSGGYTF
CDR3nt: TGTGCCAGCAGCCCCTCCGGACGGAGTTCTTCGGGGGGCTACACCTTC

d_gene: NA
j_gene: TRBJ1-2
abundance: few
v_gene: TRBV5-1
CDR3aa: CASSLAWADPNGYTF
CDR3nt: TGCGCCAGCAGCTTGGCTTGGGCAGACCCAAATGGCTACACCTTC

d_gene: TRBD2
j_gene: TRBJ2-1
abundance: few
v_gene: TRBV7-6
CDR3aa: CASSLWREGRNNEQFF
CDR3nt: TGTGCCAGCAGCTTATGGCGGGAGGGCCGTAACAATGAGCAGTTCTTC

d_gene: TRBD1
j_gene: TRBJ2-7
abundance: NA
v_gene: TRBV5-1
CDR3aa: CASSLTTGGLEQYF
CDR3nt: TGCGCCAGCAGCTTGACAACAGGGGGCCTCGAGCAGTACTTC

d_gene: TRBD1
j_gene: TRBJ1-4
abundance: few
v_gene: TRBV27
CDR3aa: CASSRDRVSSEKLFF
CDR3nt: TGTGCCAGCAGCCGGGACAGGGTGTCGAGTGAAAAACTGTTTTTT

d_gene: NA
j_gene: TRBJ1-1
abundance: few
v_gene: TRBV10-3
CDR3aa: CAISLTDINTEAFF
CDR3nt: TGTGCCATCAGTTTGACCGATATAAACACTGAAGCTTTCTTT

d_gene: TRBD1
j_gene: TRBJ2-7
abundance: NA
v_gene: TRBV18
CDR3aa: CASSPPGQSYEQYF
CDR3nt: TGTGCCAGCTCACCACCGGGACAGTCCTACGAGCAGTACTTC

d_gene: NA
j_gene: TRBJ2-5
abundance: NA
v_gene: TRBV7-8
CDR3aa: CASSSTGETQYF
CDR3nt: TGTGCCAGCAGCTCTACAGGGGAGACCCAGTACTTC

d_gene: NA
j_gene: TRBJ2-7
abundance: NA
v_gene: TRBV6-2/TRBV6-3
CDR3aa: CASSYLIGLPVPVDEQYF
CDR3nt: TGTGCCAGCAGTTACCTCATTGGACTGCCGGTACCTGTGGACGAGCAGTACTTC

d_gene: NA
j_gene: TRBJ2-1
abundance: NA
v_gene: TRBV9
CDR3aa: CASSGGVSYSYNEQFF
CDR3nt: TGTGCCAGCAGCGGGGGAGTGAGTTACTCCTACAATGAGCAGTTCTTC

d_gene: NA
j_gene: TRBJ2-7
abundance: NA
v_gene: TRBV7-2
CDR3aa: CASSLGTSWGPEQYF
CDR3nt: TGTGCCAGCAGCTTAGGAACTAGCTGGGGACCCGAGCAGTACTTC

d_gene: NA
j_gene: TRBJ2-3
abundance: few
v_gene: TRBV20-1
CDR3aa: CSARDLGGASYTQYF
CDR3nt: TGCAGTGCTAGAGATCTTGGCGGGGCCTCTTATACGCAGTATTTT

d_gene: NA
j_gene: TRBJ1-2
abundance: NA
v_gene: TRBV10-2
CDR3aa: CASSGWTGVNYGYTF
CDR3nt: TGCGCCAGCAGTGGTTGGACGGGGGTCAACTATGGCTACACCTTC

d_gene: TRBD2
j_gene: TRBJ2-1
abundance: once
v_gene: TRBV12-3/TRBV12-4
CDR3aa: CASSRTSGRLDEQFF
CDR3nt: TGTGCCAGCAGCAGGACTAGCGGGAGGTTGGATGAGCAGTTCTTC

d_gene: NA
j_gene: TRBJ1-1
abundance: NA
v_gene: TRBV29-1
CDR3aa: CSVSELMNTEAFF
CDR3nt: TGCAGCGTTTCGGAGCTAATGAACACTGAAGCTTTCTTT

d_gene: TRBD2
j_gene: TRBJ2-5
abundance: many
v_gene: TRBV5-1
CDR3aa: CASSLGLAVQETQYF
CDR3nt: TGTGCCAGCAGCTTAGGGCTAGCGGTACAAGAGACCCAGTACTTC

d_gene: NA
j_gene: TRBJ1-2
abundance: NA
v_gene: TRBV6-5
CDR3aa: CASSYSTRGWGYGYTF
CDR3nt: TGTGCCAGCAGTTACTCGACCCGGGGATGGGGCTATGGCTACACCTTC

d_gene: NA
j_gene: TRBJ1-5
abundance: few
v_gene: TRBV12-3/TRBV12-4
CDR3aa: CASSHGGSNQPQHF
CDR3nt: TGTGCCAGCAGTCACGGTGGCAGCAATCAGCCCCAGCATTTT

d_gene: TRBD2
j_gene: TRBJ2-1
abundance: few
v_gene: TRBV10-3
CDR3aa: CAISVYGRGNEQFF
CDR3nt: TGTGCCATCAGTGTTTACGGGAGGGGGAATGAGCAGTTCTTC

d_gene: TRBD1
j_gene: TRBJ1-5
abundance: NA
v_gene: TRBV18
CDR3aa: CASSPRAGGSNQPQHF
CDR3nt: TGTGCCAGCTCACCACGGGCAGGGGGTAGCAATCAGCCCCAGCATTTT

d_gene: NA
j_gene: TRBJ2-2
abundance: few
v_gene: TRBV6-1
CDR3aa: CASSELSVPNTGELFF
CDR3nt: TGTGCCAGCAGTGAATTGAGTGTCCCGAACACCGGGGAGCTGTTTTTT

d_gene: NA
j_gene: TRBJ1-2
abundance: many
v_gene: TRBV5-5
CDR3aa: CASSLFKGSGYTF
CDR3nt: TGTGCCAGCAGCTTATTTAAGGGAAGTGGCTACACCTTC

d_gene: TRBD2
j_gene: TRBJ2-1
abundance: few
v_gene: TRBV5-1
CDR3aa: CASSPVAGVYNEQFF
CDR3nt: TGCGCCAGCAGCCCCGTAGCGGGAGTCTACAATGAGCAGTTCTTC

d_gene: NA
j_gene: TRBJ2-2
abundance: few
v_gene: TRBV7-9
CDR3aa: CASETGELFF
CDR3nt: TGTGCCAGCGAGACCGGGGAGCTGTTTTTT

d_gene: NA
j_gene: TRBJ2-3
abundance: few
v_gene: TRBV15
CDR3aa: CATSRTTHTDTQYF
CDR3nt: TGTGCCACCAGCAGGACGACCCACACAGATACGCAGTATTTT

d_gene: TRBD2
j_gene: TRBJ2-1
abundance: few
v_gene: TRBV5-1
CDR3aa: CASSQGLAGEQFF
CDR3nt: TGCGCCAGCAGCCAGGGACTAGCAGGGGAGCAGTTCTTC

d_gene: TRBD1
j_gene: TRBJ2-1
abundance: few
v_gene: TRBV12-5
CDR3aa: CASGLSLTGGQFF
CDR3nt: TGTGCTAGTGGTTTGTCGCTCACAGGGGGCCAGTTCTTC

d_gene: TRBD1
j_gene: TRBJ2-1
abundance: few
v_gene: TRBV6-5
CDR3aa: CASSSTGGQGYNEQFF
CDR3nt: TGTGCCAGCAGTTCCACCGGTGGACAGGGGTACAATGAGCAGTTCTTC

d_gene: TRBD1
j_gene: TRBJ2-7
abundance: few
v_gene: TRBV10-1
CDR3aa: CASSGGTGTSYEQYF
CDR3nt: TGCGCCAGCAGCGGGGGGACAGGGACCTCCTACGAGCAGTACTTC

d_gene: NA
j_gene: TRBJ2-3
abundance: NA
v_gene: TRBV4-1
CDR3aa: CASSQGRTSASTDTQYF
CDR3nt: TGCGCCAGCAGCCAAGGGAGGACCAGCGCCAGCACAGATACGCAGTATTTT

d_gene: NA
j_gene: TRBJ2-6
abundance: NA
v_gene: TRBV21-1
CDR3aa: CASSKDKGVAGANVLTF
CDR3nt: TGTGCCAGCAGCAAAGATAAAGGGGTTGCTGGGGCCAACGTCCTGACTTTC

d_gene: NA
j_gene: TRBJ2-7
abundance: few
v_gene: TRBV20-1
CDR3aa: CSARGPGLQEQYF
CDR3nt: TGCAGTGCTAGGGGGCCGGGACTTCAAGAGCAGTACTTC

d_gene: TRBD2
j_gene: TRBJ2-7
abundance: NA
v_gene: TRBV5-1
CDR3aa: CASSPLAGKLYEQYF
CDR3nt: TGCGCCAGCAGCCCTCTAGCGGGAAAGTTGTACGAGCAGTACTTC

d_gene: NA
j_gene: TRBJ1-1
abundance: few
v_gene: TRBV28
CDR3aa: CASSLVTFEAFF
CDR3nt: TGTGCCAGCAGTTTGGTGACATTTGAAGCTTTCTTT

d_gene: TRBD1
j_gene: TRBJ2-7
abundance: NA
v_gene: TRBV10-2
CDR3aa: CASSAGRGQNEQYF
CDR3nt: TGCGCCAGCAGTGCCGGCAGGGGGCAAAACGAGCAGTACTTC

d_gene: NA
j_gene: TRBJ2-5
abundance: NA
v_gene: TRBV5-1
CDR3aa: CASRQVNRETQYF
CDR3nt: TGCGCCAGCAGACAGGTTAATCGGGAGACCCAGTACTTC

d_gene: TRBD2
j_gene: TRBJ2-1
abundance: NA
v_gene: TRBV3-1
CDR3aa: CASSPSLAGHNEQFF
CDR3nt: TGTGCCAGCAGCCCTTCATTAGCGGGACACAATGAGCAGTTCTTC

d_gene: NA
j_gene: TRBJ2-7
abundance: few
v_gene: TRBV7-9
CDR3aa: CASSSSRDSYEQYF
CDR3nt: TGTGCCAGCAGCTCGTCCCGGGACTCCTACGAGCAGTACTTC

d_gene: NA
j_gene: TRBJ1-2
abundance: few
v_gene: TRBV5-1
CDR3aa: CASSLGRQDYTF
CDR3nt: TGCGCCAGCAGCTTGGGCCGACAAGACTACACCTTC

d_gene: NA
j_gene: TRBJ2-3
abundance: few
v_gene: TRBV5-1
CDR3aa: CASSLAWARSEDTQYF
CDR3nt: TGCGCCAGCAGCTTGGCCTGGGCGAGGAGCGAAGATACGCAGTATTTT

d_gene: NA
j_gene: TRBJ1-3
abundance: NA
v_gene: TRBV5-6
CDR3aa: CASSFRVTGNTIYF
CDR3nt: TGTGCCAGCAGCTTTAGAGTGACTGGAAACACCATATATTTT

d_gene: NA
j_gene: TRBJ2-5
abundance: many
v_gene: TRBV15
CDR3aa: CATSPRAYQETQYF
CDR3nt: TGTGCCACCAGCCCCAGAGCTTACCAAGAGACCCAGTACTTC

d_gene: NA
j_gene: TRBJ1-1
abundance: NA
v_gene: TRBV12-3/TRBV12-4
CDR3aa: CASSLARVGGRTEAFF
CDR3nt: TGTGCCAGCAGTTTAGCCCGCGTGGGGGGCAGGACTGAAGCTTTCTTT

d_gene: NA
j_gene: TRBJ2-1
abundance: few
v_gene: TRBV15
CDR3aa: CATSSPGDPDAYNEQFF
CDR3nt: TGTGCCACCAGCAGTCCAGGGGATCCCGACGCTTACAATGAGCAGTTCTTC

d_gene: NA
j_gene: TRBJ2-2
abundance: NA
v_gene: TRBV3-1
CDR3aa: CASSPLGGRTGNTGELFF
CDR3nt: TGTGCCAGCAGCCCACTTGGGGGACGAACGGGGAACACCGGGGAGCTGTTTTTT

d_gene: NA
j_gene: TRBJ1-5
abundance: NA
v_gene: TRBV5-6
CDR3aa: CASSTMAGGNQPQHF
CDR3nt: TGTGCCAGCAGCACGATGGCAGGGGGCAATCAGCCCCAGCATTTT

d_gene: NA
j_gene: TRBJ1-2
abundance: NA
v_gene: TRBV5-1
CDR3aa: CASSFEGKGYTF
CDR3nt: TGCGCCAGCAGCTTCGAGGGGAAGGGCTACACCTTC

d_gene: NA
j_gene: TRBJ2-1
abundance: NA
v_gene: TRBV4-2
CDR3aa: CASGPIRGYNEQFF
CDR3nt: TGTGCCAGCGGCCCCATCCGCGGCTACAATGAGCAGTTCTTC

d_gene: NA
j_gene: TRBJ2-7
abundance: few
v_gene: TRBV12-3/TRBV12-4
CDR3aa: CASSWEHGRGPLYEQYF
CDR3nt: TGTGCCAGCAGTTGGGAACACGGCAGAGGGCCTTTATACGAGCAGTACTTC

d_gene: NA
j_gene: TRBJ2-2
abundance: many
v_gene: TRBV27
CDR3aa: CASSLYTGELFF
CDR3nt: TGCGCCAGCAGCCTCTACACCGGGGAGCTGTTTTTT